The 24 T cell receptor beta chains below were found in one sample sequenced in a study of vaccination and CD4 T cells after COVID-19. Regarding treatment: approximately nine-day PBMC culture with coronavirus spike peptide pools or control peptides (ViraFEST assay). Cultured CD4+ T-cell DNA underwent Oncomine TCR Beta short-read sequencing. MiXCR was run by TCRdb on the PCR reads, yielding one entry per CDR3 protein. The profile shows about 15,000 distinct CDR3 sequences, around 49% of them singletons. No antigen has been assigned to these receptors. The sample consisted of CD4+ T cells from blood, cultured in vitro. The source is a human donor who had recovered from COVID-19.

This chain joins TRBV19 and TRBJ2-7, with TRBD2 matching over 9 bases. Germline CDR1 LNHDA, CDR2 SQIVND (reference sequence). J lost 5 bases, V lost 4 bases, and 3 bases had no gene match. This CDR3 has 13 amino acids. This chain's CDR3 is CASSTSGKNEQYF. In DNA, the CDR3 is TGTGCCAGTAGTACTAGCGGGAAAAACGAGCAGTACTTC.

This clonotype has only a few counts. V gene TRBV20-1 combines with J gene TRBJ2-5; the match to TRBD2 covers 8 bases. The CDR3 sequence is 16 residues long. The junction had 6 bases not matched to a gene; V was cut back by 0 bases and J by 0 bases. CDR1 and CDR2 from the germline V gene are DFQATT and SNEGSKA (reference sequence). Here the CDR3 reads CSARDRGGGNQETQYF. The CDR3 DNA is TGCAGTGCTAGAGATAGGGGCGGGGGGAACCAAGAGACCCAGTACTTC.

This clonotype was seen a handful of times. This rearrangement joins TRBV28 to TRBJ1-5; TRBD1 aligns across 7 bases. The germline CDR1 and CDR2 sequences are MDHEN and SYDVKM. The CDR3 sequence is 17 residues long. The ends lost 1 base at V and 6 bases at J; junction bases unmatched: 12. Written as DNA, the CDR3 is TGTGCCAGCAGTTTATCGCTGAGGGGGCCATTCGGTCAGCCCCAGCATTTT. Translating gives CASSLSLRGPFGQPQHF.

This chain joins TRBV20-1 and TRBJ2-7, with 9 positions matching TRBD2. J lost 0 bases, V lost 1 base, and 10 bases had no gene match. CDR1 DFQATT and CDR2 SNEGSKA come from the germline V gene (reference sequence). This CDR3 has 17 amino acids. CDR3 in amino acids: CSARGFLAGFSSYEQYF. In nucleotides, the CDR3 is TGCAGTGCTAGAGGGTTTCTAGCGGGGTTTAGCTCCTACGAGCAGTACTTC.

This clonotype has a handful of counts. This rearrangement joins TRBV6-1 to TRBJ1-2; D is unresolved. Between the trimmed V and J ends, which lost 6 bases and 3 bases, there was a span of 8 bases. Germline CDR1 reads MNHNS; CDR2 reads SASEGT. The CDR3 sequence is 12 residues long. CDR3 sequence: CASRENDYGYTF. CDR3 in DNA: TGTGCCAGCAGGGAAAATGACTATGGCTACACCTTC.

The rearrangement uses TRBV19 and TRBJ1-5, with a weak D call TRBD1 (5 bases). This CDR3 region has 17 residues. Germline CDR1 LNHDA, CDR2 SQIVND (reference sequence). V was pared by 0 bases and J by 0 bases, with 12 bases between. CDR3 in DNA: TGTGCCAGTAGTATAGACGACAGAGAGTATAGCAATCAGCCCCAGCATTTT. It codes for CASSIDDREYSNQPQHF. Based on the CDR3 plus reference TRBV19 and TRBJ1-5, the full variable domain is DGGITQSPKYLFRKEGQNVTLSCEQNLNHDAMYWYRQDPGQGLRLIYYSQIVNDFQKGDIAEGYSVSREKKESFPLTVTSAQKNPTAFYLCASSIDDREYSNQPQHFGDGTRLSIL.

This chain uses TRBV2 with TRBJ1-2; 7 bases fit TRBD1. J gave up 1 base and V 5 bases, and 7 bases lay outside the gene matches. CDR1 is SNHLY and CDR2 is FYNNEI in the germline V gene. The CDR3 loop spans 15 amino acids. As DNA, the CDR3 is TGTGCCAGCAGTCAACAGGGGCTACATAACTATGGCTACACCTTC. Protein sequence: CASSQQGLHNYGYTF.

The chain has TRBV12-3 or TRBV12-4 and TRBJ2-1; either TRBD1 or TRBD2 may fit D (5 bases each). Trimming took off 6 bases at V and 4 bases at J, with 19 bases between the two ends. The CDR3 spans 16 residues. DNA of the CDR3: TGTGCCAGCAGCCTCTTAGGGGCGGGTCCTTACAATGAGCAGTTCTTC. Translated: CASSLLGAGPYNEQFF.

The J gene is TRBJ1-1, the V gene TRBV27, with D perhaps matching TRBD1 (5 bases). The CDR3 length is 13 residues. The V and J ends lost 5 bases and 0 bases respectively, with 7 bases between them. Per germline, CDR1 MNHEY and CDR2 SMNVEV (reference sequence). This CDR3 reads CASSPQVNTEAFF. The CDR3 nucleotides are TGTGCCAGCAGTCCACAGGTGAACACTGAAGCTTTCTTT.

In its sample, this clonotype was seen a few times. This rearrangement joins TRBV20-1 to TRBJ2-3; no firm D call. From germline, CDR1 is DFQATT and CDR2 SNEGSKA (reference sequence). V lost 4 bases, J lost 8 bases, and 10 bases lay in between. The CDR3 consists of 11 residues. CDR3 region: CSATLFATQYF. The CDR3 nucleotides are TGCAGTGCTACCCTATTCGCTACGCAGTATTTT.

The V and J genes are TRBV7-9 and TRBJ1-1; possibly TRBD1 for D (5 bases). The CDR3 extends over 15 amino acids. V was clipped by 8 bases and J by 0 bases, with 16 bases between them. The germline CDR1 and CDR2 sequences are SEHNR and FQNEAQ (reference sequence). CDR3: CASGVQGSLNTEAFF. In DNA, the CDR3 is TGTGCCAGCGGAGTTCAGGGCAGTTTGAACACTGAAGCTTTCTTT.

This chain links TRBV5-6 with TRBJ1-5, with 7 bases that match TRBD1. Germline V lookup: CDR1 SGHDT, CDR2 YYEEEE. The CDR3 totals 15 residues. V shed 5 bases, J shed 2 bases, and the junction held 7 bases outside the gene matches. Here the CDR3 DNA reads TGTGCCAGCAGTTTGACAGGGAGGCGCAATCAGCCCCAGCATTTT. Its translation is CASSLTGRRNQPQHF.

This chain links TRBV6-1 with TRBJ1-3; TRBD1 is a possible D gene (5 bases). The CDR3 runs to 15 residues. Germline CDR1 MNHNS, CDR2 SASEGT. V was trimmed by 11 bases and J by 0 bases, leaving 17 bases between them. CDR3: CAGRQGISSGNTIYF. The CDR3 DNA reads TGTGCCGGGAGGCAGGGCATATCCTCTGGAAACACCATATATTTT.

This rearrangement joins TRBV18 to TRBJ2-5; no definite D call. This CDR3 region has 14 residues. The germline V and J ends were trimmed by 1 base and 3 bases, with 9 bases remaining between them. Germline CDR1 is KGHSH and CDR2 is LQKENI. The CDR3 is CASSPLIREETQYF. CDR3 coding DNA: TGTGCCAGCTCACCACTCATTCGGGAAGAGACCCAGTACTTC.

J is TRBJ2-3 and V is TRBV20-1, with 10 bases identical to TRBD2. Germline V gene sequence: CDR1 DFQATT, CDR2 SNEGSKA (reference sequence). The CDR3 covers 17 residues. With 5 bases clipped from V and 1 base from J, the junction kept 12 bases outside the gene matches. The CDR3 is CSASRVAGGVGTDTQYF. The CDR3 DNA reads TGCAGTGCTTCTCGGGTAGCGGGGGGCGTGGGCACAGATACGCAGTATTTT.

The chain is built from TRBV28 and TRBJ2-5; TRBD2 is a possible D gene (5 bases). Germline assignment: CDR1 MDHEN and CDR2 SYDVKM. The CDR3 is 15 residues long. Trimming left V 6 bases short and J 0 bases short, with 14 bases between. The CDR3 DNA follows: TGTGCCAGCAGCCAGTCGGGAACTTACCAAGAGACCCAGTACTTC. Translation gives CASSQSGTYQETQYF.

The rearrangement joins TRBV20-1 to TRBJ2-5; tentative D call: TRBD1 (6 bases). Trimming took 6 bases from V and 1 from J, leaving 15 bases between them. Looked up from germline, CDR1 is DFQATT and CDR2 is SNEGSKA (reference sequence). The CDR3 covers 14 residues. The CDR3 DNA is TGCAGTGCCCTGCGCGGACAGCTCCAAGAGACCCAGTACTTC. It specifies CSALRGQLQETQYF.

This clonotype occurred a few times. The rearrangement links TRBV6-1 to TRBJ1-5, with 7 nucleotides matching TRBD1. The V gene end was trimmed by 0 bases and the J gene end by 3 bases; junction bases not matched to a gene: 8. The CDR3 extends over 17 amino acids. Germline assignment: CDR1 MNHNS and CDR2 SASEGT. The CDR3 nucleotides read TGTGCCAGCAGTGAAGCTTCAGGGGGATCGACCAATCAGCCCCAGCATTTT. It translates to CASSEASGGSTNQPQHF.

This chain connects TRBV6-1 to TRBJ1-1; no clear D gene. V lost 8 bases, J lost 5 bases, and 9 bases lay in between. The CDR3 sequence is 11 residues long. Germline V CDR1 and CDR2: MNHNS, SASEGT. CDR3 sequence: CASRYMTEAFF. CDR3 bases: TGTGCCAGCCGGTATATGACTGAAGCTTTCTTT.

The chain couples TRBV5-4 to TRBJ2-2; D is undetermined. Trimming stripped 1 base from V and 6 bases from J, with 16 bases between. The CDR3 contains 16 residues. The germline V gene has CDR1 SGHNT and CDR2 YYREEE (reference sequence). DNA for the CDR3: TGTGCCAGCAGCTTGTCGGCAACAAAAGGGTCCGGGGAGCTGTTTTTT. Amino acid sequence: CASSLSATKGSGELFF.

The chain recombines TRBV5-1 with TRBJ2-3; TRBD1 matches 10 bases. The length of the CDR3 is 15 residues. CDR1 SGHRS and CDR2 YFSETQ come from the germline V gene. J gave up 4 bases and V 1 base, and 3 bases lay outside the gene matches. DNA for the CDR3: TGCGCCAGCAGCTTGTCCGGGACAGGGGCAGATACGCAGTATTTT. Translating gives CASSLSGTGADTQYF.

This chain joins TRBV20-1 and TRBJ2-5; 7 nucleotides agree with TRBD1. The CDR3 is 13 amino acids. Trimming removed 3 bases from V and 6 bases from J; junction bases left unmatched: 7. Per the germline V gene, CDR1 is DFQATT and CDR2 is SNEGSKA (reference sequence). The CDR3 protein is CSASYQGVQTQYF. In DNA form, the CDR3 reads TGCAGTGCTAGTTACCAGGGGGTGCAGACCCAGTACTTC.

There are a few counts of this clonotype. This rearrangement joins TRBV7-9 to TRBJ1-1; D call uncertain. This CDR3 is built from 13 residues. Per the germline V gene, CDR1 is SEHNR and CDR2 is FQNEAQ (reference sequence). V was clipped by 5 bases and J by 4 bases, with 11 bases between them. CDR3 coding DNA: TGTGCCAGCAGCCTCGTGGTGTTCACTGAAGCTTTCTTT. It specifies CASSLVVFTEAFF.

This clonotype has just a few counts. The chain recombines TRBV20-1 with TRBJ2-5, with TRBD2 identical over 16 bases. There are 16 residues in the CDR3. Looked up from germline, CDR1 is DFQATT and CDR2 is SNEGSKA (reference sequence). J gave up 5 bases and V 0 bases, and 3 bases lay outside the gene matches. The CDR3 here is CSAREGLAGGQETQYF. The CDR3 nucleotides read TGCAGTGCTAGAGAGGGACTAGCGGGGGGGCAGGAGACCCAGTACTTC.